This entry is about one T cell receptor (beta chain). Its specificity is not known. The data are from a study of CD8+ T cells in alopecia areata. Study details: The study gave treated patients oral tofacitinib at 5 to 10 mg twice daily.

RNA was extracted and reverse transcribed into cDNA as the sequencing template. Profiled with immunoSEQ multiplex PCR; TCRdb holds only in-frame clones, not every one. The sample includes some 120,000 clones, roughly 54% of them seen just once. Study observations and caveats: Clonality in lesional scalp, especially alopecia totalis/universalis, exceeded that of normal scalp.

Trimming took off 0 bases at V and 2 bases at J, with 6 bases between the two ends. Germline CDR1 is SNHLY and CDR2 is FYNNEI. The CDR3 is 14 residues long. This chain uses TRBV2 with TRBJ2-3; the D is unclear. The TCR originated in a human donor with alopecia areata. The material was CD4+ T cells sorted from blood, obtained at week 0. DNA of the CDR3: TGTGCCAGCAGTGAAGCCCTACTCACAGATACGCAGTATTTT. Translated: CASSEALLTDTQYF.